A selection of T cell receptor beta chains follows, all from one sample in a study of T-cell reconstitution after alpha-beta-depleted transplantation in children. TCRdb used MiXCR to reprocess the PCR reads, holding one entry per CDR3 protein. The sample has 300,000 to 350,000 distinct CDR3 sequences, 23% seen once. This specimen was PBMCs, mostly from graft donor cells, taken 180 days after TCRalphabeta/CD19-depleted stem cell transplant. The receptors shown here come from a male patient younger than 18 who had a stem cell transplant for acute lymphoblastic leukemia, so the T cells may come from the graft donor. CDR3s include the opening cysteine and the closing phenylalanine or tryptophan. D genes are given only for firm matches. Clone size, where shown, is once, few, many, or a class for clones that have expanded.

D gene,clone size,V gene,J gene,CDR3 DNA,CDR3 protein
NA,few,TRBV10-3,TRBJ2-7,TGTGCCATCAGTGAACAGATTTACGAGCAGTACTTC,CAISEQIYEQYF
NA,NA,TRBV12-5,TRBJ2-7,TGTGCTAGTGGTTTGGTAATAGGGTGGGCGGACGAGCAGTACTTC,CASGLVIGWADEQYF
NA,NA,TRBV6-1,TRBJ1-2,TGTGCCAGCAGTACAGGGCAGTGGTACTATGGCTACACCTTC,CASSTGQWYYGYTF
NA,NA,TRBV12-3/TRBV12-4,TRBJ2-7,TGTGCCAGCAGAAGACTAGAATCCTACGAGCAGTACTTC,CASRRLESYEQYF
NA,NA,TRBV15,TRBJ2-5,TGTGCCACCAGCAGCTACGGGAACCAAGAGACCCAGTACTTC,CATSSYGNQETQYF
TRBD1,NA,TRBV11-2,TRBJ2-5,TGTGCCAGCAGCTTATACAGGGGGCGAAAAGAGACCCAGTACTTC,CASSLYRGRKETQYF
TRBD1,NA,TRBV6-2/TRBV6-3,TRBJ1-5,TGTGCCAGCAGGGGGACAGGGGACCAGCCCCAGCATTTT,CASRGTGDQPQHF
NA,NA,TRBV4-1,TRBJ1-6,TGCGCCAGCAGCCAAGATCCAGGTTATTCACCCCTCCACTTT,CASSQDPGYSPLHF
TRBD2,NA,TRBV5-1,TRBJ2-7,TGCGCCAGCAGCTTGGTCGGGGGGGAAGACGAGCAGTACTTC,CASSLVGGEDEQYF
NA,NA,TRBV27,TRBJ1-3,TGTGCCAGCAGATCGGACAGACACTCTGGAAACACCATATATTTT,CASRSDRHSGNTIYF
TRBD2,NA,TRBV5-1,TRBJ2-5,TGCGCCAGCAGCTTTAAAACTAGCGGGAGTTTTTCAGAGACCCAGTACTTC,CASSFKTSGSFSETQYF